This TCR beta chain derives from a study of T cells in Graves' hyperthyroidism and ophthalmopathy. Overall study findings and caveats: In blood, most of the thyroid clonotypes expanded above 0.001 were also present.

Amplification of TCR beta CDR3 regions used RNA as the template. During a first-round RT-PCR of the TCR CDR3, the HTBI primer set was used. Each CDR3 protein gets one entry after TCRdb re-called the multiplex PCR reads with MiXCR. The sample consists of roughly 420,000 distinct CDR3 sequences, roughly 13% of them appearing once. Stable hyperthyroidism: no ophthalmopathy progression over 18 months of follow-up. Investigators excluded patients with uncontrolled infection, other autoimmune disease, pregnancy or lactation. The CDR3 has 17 amino acids. CDR1 and CDR2 (germline): SGHRS, YFSETQ. Germline trimming cut 4 bases from V and 0 bases from J; bases unmatched to any gene: 10. This clonotype appeared a few times. Its antigen is unidentified.

The sequence derives from a woman aged 18 to 35 with Graves' hyperthyroidism. The chain combines TRBV5-1 with TRBJ2-1; 7 nucleotides match TRBD2. The sequenced sample consisted of blood. For the CDR3, the DNA is TGCGCCAGCAGCCGGGAGGTGGGAACTAGCTCCTACAATGAGCAGTTCTTC. Its protein is CASSREVGTSSYNEQFF.